A single sample gave rise to the 19 T cell receptor beta chains below, sequenced in a study of siplizumab effects on memory and regulatory T cells. Generated by immunoSEQ multiplex PCR, the TCRdb table keeps only in-frame clones and is missing some. The sample includes 70,000 to 95,000 clones, approximately 90% of them seen just once. The sample comprised CD4+ T cells sorted from blood. These receptors came from a human donor in good health.

The chain is built from TRBV28 and TRBJ1-5; a possible D gene is TRBD1 (5 bases). The CDR3 contains 13 residues. Trimming removed 7 bases from V and 4 bases from J, with 11 bases in between. The germline CDR1 and CDR2 sequences are MDHEN and SYDVKM. The CDR3 loop reads CASTGFSNQPQHF. The CDR3, as DNA: TGTGCCAGCACAGGGTTCTCAAATCAGCCCCAGCATTTT.

This chain connects TRBV30 to TRBJ2-2, with 10 bases matching TRBD2. The V and J ends lost 3 bases and 4 bases, in that order; junction bases with no gene match: 2. There are 14 residues in the CDR3. Germline assignment: CDR1 GTSNPN and CDR2 SVGIG (reference sequence). The DNA of the CDR3 is TGTGCCTGGAGGGCTAGCGGGAGCACCGGGGAGCTGTTTTTT. It translates to CAWRASGSTGELFF.

The rearrangement joins TRBV2 to TRBJ2-1; D not resolved. The ends were cut back, 4 bases at V and 9 bases at J, with 13 bases in the middle. Looked up from germline, CDR1 is SNHLY and CDR2 is FYNNEI. The CDR3 sequence is 13 residues long. The chain's CDR3 is CASSGDRRGEQFF. The CDR3 nucleotides read TGTGCCAGCAGTGGAGACCGCCGCGGTGAGCAGTTCTTC.

The gene calls are TRBV2 and TRBJ2-1; 9 bases fit TRBD1. CDR1 SNHLY and CDR2 FYNNEI come from the germline V gene. This CDR3 is built from 15 residues. Unmatched junction bases numbered 11, after V lost 7 bases and J lost 7 bases. The CDR3 DNA is TGTGCCAGCAATAGGCCGGGACAGGGTGATAATGAGCAGTTCTTC. Amino acid sequence: CASNRPGQGDNEQFF.

The chain recombines TRBV7-8 with TRBJ1-1; TRBD1 is a possible D gene (6 bases). Germline loops: CDR1 SGHVS, CDR2 FQNEAQ. V lost 5 bases and J lost 1, with 11 bases in between. The CDR3 runs to 14 residues. The CDR3 DNA sequence: TGTGCCAGCAGCAAACGGACAGAGAACACTGAAGCTTTCTTT. Residues: CASSKRTENTEAFF.

The chain has TRBV6-4 and TRBJ1-1; D unresolved. The CDR3 loop spans 14 amino acids. Per germline, CDR1 MRHNA and CDR2 SNTAGT. V shed 0 bases and J shed 1 base, with 6 bases lying between them. The CDR3 DNA reads as TGTGCCAGCAGTGACTCCGATAGGAACACTGAAGCTTTCTTT. This codes for CASSDSDRNTEAFF.

The rearrangement uses TRBV15 and TRBJ1-5; no clear D gene. The CDR3 has 14 residues. Per the germline V gene, CDR1 is LNHNV and CDR2 is YYDKDF (reference sequence). Trimming took off 0 bases at V and 4 bases at J, with 7 bases between the two ends. This CDR3 is CATSRDRGNQPQHF. The CDR3 coding sequence is TGTGCCACCAGCAGAGATCGGGGAAATCAGCCCCAGCATTTT. Looking up the rest from reference TRBV15 and TRBJ1-5 gives the full variable domain: DAMVIQNPRYQVTQFGKPVTLSCSQTLNHNVMYWYQQKSSQAPKLLFHYYDKDFNNEADTPDNFQSRRPNTSFCFLDIRSPGLGDTAMYLCATSRDRGNQPQHFGDGTRLSIL.

This chain links TRBV6-6 with TRBJ1-5, with 9 bases that match TRBD1. This CDR3 contains 15 residues. With V trimmed by 4 bases and J by 6 bases, 7 bases remained unmatched. The V gene's germline CDR1 is MNHNY and CDR2 SVGAGI (reference sequence). For the CDR3, the DNA is TGTGCCAGCAGTTCAACAGGGGGCGGGAGTCAGCCCCAGCATTTT. As protein: CASSSTGGGSQPQHF.

In its sample, this clone was seen a few times. V is TRBV19 and J is TRBJ1-5, with unresolved D. V was cut by 3 bases and J by 2 bases, with 11 bases left in between. Germline CDR1 and CDR2: LNHDA and SQIVND (reference sequence). This CDR3 region has 15 residues. The CDR3 loop reads CASSISVARNQPQHF. In nucleotides, the CDR3 is TGTGCCAGTAGTATCTCGGTGGCCCGCAATCAGCCCCAGCATTTT. Full variable domain (outside the CDR3, taken from reference TRBV19 and TRBJ1-5): DGGITQSPKYLFRKEGQNVTLSCEQNLNHDAMYWYRQDPGQGLRLIYYSQIVNDFQKGDIAEGYSVSREKKESFPLTVTSAQKNPTAFYLCASSISVARNQPQHFGDGTRLSIL.

For the CDR3, the DNA is TGCGCCAGCAGCTTGGAAGCGTTTAGCTCCTACAATGAGCAGTTCTTC. Its protein is CASSLEAFSSYNEQFF. V and J are TRBV5-1 and TRBJ2-1, with D unclear. Trimming removed 0 bases from V and 0 bases from J, with 10 bases in between. Per germline, CDR1 SGHRS and CDR2 YFSETQ. This CDR3 spans 16 amino acids. Combining the CDR3 with reference TRBV5-1 and TRBJ2-1 gives the whole variable domain KAGVTQTPRYLIKTRGQQVTLSCSPISGHRSVSWYQQTPGQGLQFLFEYFSETQRNKGNFPGRFSGRQFSNSRSEMNVSTLELGDSALYLCASSLEAFSSYNEQFFGPGTRLTVL.

V and J are TRBV9 and TRBJ1-2; D gene unclear. V was pared by 0 bases and J by 2 bases, with 5 bases between. Germline V lookup: CDR1 SGDLS, CDR2 YYNGEE. The CDR3 loop spans 13 amino acids. CDR3 bases: TGTGCCAGCAGCGTAGCCAGGAACTATGGCTACACCTTC. Translation: CASSVARNYGYTF.

This chain links TRBV28 with TRBJ2-5; the D is unclear. Per germline, CDR1 MDHEN and CDR2 SYDVKM. The CDR3 consists of 11 residues. The V end lost 7 bases, the J end lost 9 bases, and 12 bases lay between the germline ends. The CDR3 loop is CASKSPTAQYF. The CDR3 DNA reads TGTGCCAGCAAGTCCCCTACGGCCCAGTACTTC.

This chain links TRBV5-1 with TRBJ2-7; 9 positions agree with TRBD1. The junction had 15 bases not matched to a gene; V was cut back by 4 bases and J by 4 bases. Germline V gene lookup returns CDR1 SGHRS and CDR2 YFSETQ. This CDR3 region has 17 residues. CDR3 in amino acids: CASSIPGQGGNSYEQYF. CDR3 nucleotides: TGCGCCAGCAGCATTCCGGGACAGGGAGGGAATAGTTACGAGCAGTACTTC.

The chain recombines TRBV4-2 with TRBJ2-7; 8 positions agree with TRBD2. Germline V lookup: CDR1 LGHNA, CDR2 YNFKEQ. The V gene end was trimmed by 0 bases and the J gene end by 3 bases; junction bases not matched to a gene: 7. The CDR3 runs to 16 residues. CDR3 loop: CASSQDGLGLVYEQYF. CDR3 sequence (DNA): TGTGCCAGCAGCCAAGATGGTTTGGGACTAGTCTACGAGCAGTACTTC.

The CDR3 sequence: CASAPRGATDTQYF. CDR3 in DNA: TGTGCCAGCGCCCCAAGGGGGGCCACAGATACGCAGTATTTT. The chain couples TRBV25-1 to TRBJ2-3; D may match TRBD1 or TRBD2 (6 bases each). V lost 8 bases and J lost 2, with 14 bases in between. CDR1 MGHDK and CDR2 SYGVNS come from the germline V gene. The CDR3 runs 14 residues. Together with reference TRBV25-1 and TRBJ2-3, the CDR3 gives the full variable domain: EADIYQTPRYLVIGTGKKITLECSQTMGHDKMYWYQQDPGMELHLIHYSYGVNSTEKGDLSSESTVSRIRTEHFPLTLESARPSHTSQYLCASAPRGATDTQYFGPGTRLTVL.

The chain employs TRBV6-6 and TRBJ1-5, with D hard to call. The CDR3 runs to 13 residues. Germline lookup yields CDR1 MNHNY and CDR2 SVGAGI (reference sequence). V gave up 6 bases and J gave up 4 bases, with 10 bases separating them. DNA of the CDR3: TGTGCCAGCAGGCCCACGACAAATCAGCCCCAGCATTTT. This gives the protein CASRPTTNQPQHF.

The V and J genes are TRBV15 and TRBJ1-5, with TRBD1 identical over 7 bases. The CDR3 extends over 16 amino acids. The germline CDR1 and CDR2 sequences are LNHNV and YYDKDF (reference sequence). The trim removed 2 bases at V and 0 bases at J, leaving 4 bases unmatched. The CDR3 is CATSRSTGNSNQPQHF. CDR3 DNA sequence: TGTGCCACCAGCAGATCGACAGGGAATAGCAATCAGCCCCAGCATTTT.

V usage is TRBV19 and J usage is TRBJ1-5; 7 nucleotides match TRBD1. The CDR3 runs 15 residues. With 3 bases clipped from V and 2 bases from J, the junction kept 4 bases outside the gene matches. CDR1 LNHDA and CDR2 SQIVND come from the germline V gene (reference sequence). CDR3 sequence: CASSIDRVRNQPQHF. The CDR3 DNA reads as TGTGCCAGTAGTATCGACAGGGTTCGCAATCAGCCCCAGCATTTT.

This clone was observed a handful of times. This chain's CDR3 is CASRGRPWAEAFF. DNA for the CDR3: TGTGCCAGCAGGGGGCGCCCCTGGGCTGAAGCTTTCTTT. The chain joins TRBV27 to TRBJ1-1; D possibly corresponds to TRBD1 (5 bases). Between the trimmed V and J ends, which lost 6 bases and 6 bases, there was a span of 14 bases. The CDR3 has 13 residues. Germline CDR1 MNHEY, CDR2 SMNVEV (reference sequence).